These 21 T cell receptor beta chains were all obtained from the same sample, sequenced in a study of OX40 agonist ivuxolimab in advanced cancers. Assay: immunoSEQ multiplex PCR; the TCRdb copy retains only in-frame clones and omits some. This table has roughly 61,000 clones, 70% to 90% appearing once. Sample: CD4+ or CD8+ T cells sorted from blood, taken in a trial of the OX40 agonist ivuxolimab. These receptors all come from an adult with an advanced solid tumor such as melanoma, head and neck, liver or kidney cancer.

The genes are TRBV7-9 and TRBJ1-4, with D possibly being TRBD1 (6 bases). The germline V and J ends were trimmed by 7 bases and 8 bases, with 14 bases remaining between them. The CDR3 is 13 amino acids. Germline lookup yields CDR1 SEHNR and CDR2 FQNEAQ (reference sequence). This CDR3 is CASMGRGYEKLFF. The CDR3 DNA sequence: TGTGCCAGCATGGGCAGGGGCTACGAAAAACTGTTTTTT.

The V gene is TRBV2, the J gene TRBJ2-1, with D unclear. Looked up from germline, CDR1 is SNHLY and CDR2 is FYNNEI. The CDR3 contains 11 residues. Trimming shortened V by 9 bases and J by 5 bases, and 8 bases separated the two germline ends. CDR3 loop: CARLGDNEQFF. CDR3 nucleotide sequence: TGTGCCAGGCTAGGAGACAATGAGCAGTTCTTC. The full variable domain, with the rest looked up from reference TRBV2 and TRBJ2-1, is EPEVTQTPSHQVTQMGQEVILRCVPISNHLYFYWYRQILGQKVEFLVSFYNNEISEKSEIFDDQFSVERPDGSNFTLKIRSTKLEDSAMYFCARLGDNEQFFGPGTRLTVL.

This clone has only one observation. The chain has TRBV27 and TRBJ1-1, with D possibly being TRBD1 (6 bases). CDR3 length equals 15 residues. The V gene lost 2 bases and the J gene lost 1 base, with 11 bases spanning the gap. Germline CDR1 is MNHEY and CDR2 is SMNVEV (reference sequence). The DNA of the CDR3 is TGTGCCAGCAGTTTAGAGGGGACACGGAACACTGAAGCTTTCTTT. This codes for CASSLEGTRNTEAFF.

The rearrangement joins TRBV2 to TRBJ2-1, with D maybe TRBD2 (6 bases). The V gene's germline CDR1 is SNHLY and CDR2 FYNNEI. The germline V and J ends were trimmed by 7 bases and 7 bases, with 17 bases remaining between them. The CDR3 runs 14 residues. CDR3: CASTKREAENEQFF. The CDR3 nucleotides read TGTGCCAGCACCAAGAGGGAGGCAGAGAATGAGCAGTTCTTC.

A few counts support this clone. The V gene is TRBV7-8, the J gene TRBJ1-1; D is uncertain. Germline CDR1 is SGHVS and CDR2 is FQNEAQ. The CDR3 contains 11 residues. The ends were cut back, 5 bases at V and 3 bases at J, with 4 bases in the middle. CDR3 in DNA: TGTGCCAGCAGCCTTGACACTGAAGCTTTCTTT. Encoded protein: CASSLDTEAFF.

The chain joins TRBV7-6 to TRBJ2-1, with 14 bases aligning to TRBD2. J gave up 7 bases and V 1 base, and 6 bases lay outside the gene matches. CDR1 is SGHVS and CDR2 is FNYEAQ in the germline V gene. This CDR3 contains 17 residues. CDR3 in amino acids: CASSLGLAGGITNEQFF. The DNA for the CDR3 is TGTGCCAGCAGCTTAGGACTAGCGGGGGGGATAACGAATGAGCAGTTCTTC.

J is TRBJ2-2 and V is TRBV6-6; 11 nucleotides align to TRBD2. The germline V gene encodes CDR1 MNHNY and CDR2 SVGAGI (reference sequence). CDR3 length: 16 amino acids. Losses at the gene ends were 6 bases for V and 5 bases for J; bases not matched to a gene: 8. CDR3 sequence: CASRATSGGGTGELFF. CDR3 DNA sequence: TGTGCCAGCAGAGCCACTAGCGGGGGAGGAACCGGGGAGCTGTTTTTT.

CDR3 in amino acids: CASSYPDRASGYTF. The CDR3 nucleotides are TGCGCCAGCAGCTATCCGGACAGGGCCAGCGGCTACACCTTC. The chain links TRBV5-1 to TRBJ1-2, with TRBD1 matching over 8 bases. V lost 3 bases, J lost 8 bases, and 9 bases stayed unmatched. Per the germline V gene, CDR1 is SGHRS and CDR2 is YFSETQ. This CDR3 has 14 residues.

The chain uses TRBV5-1 and TRBJ1-1; TRBD1 aligns across 7 bases. This CDR3 region has 15 residues. The germline gives CDR1 SGHRS, CDR2 YFSETQ. Losses at the gene ends were 4 bases for V and 1 base for J; bases not matched to a gene: 7. The CDR3 region is CASSPGDSWNTEAFF. The CDR3 DNA reads as TGCGCCAGCAGCCCGGGGGACAGCTGGAACACTGAAGCTTTCTTT.

The chain recombines TRBV7-2 with TRBJ1-5; D is ambiguous. Trimming cost V 1 base and J 9 bases, with 10 bases left between them. Germline CDR1 and CDR2: SGHTA and FQGNSA. This CDR3 region has 13 residues. Written as DNA, the CDR3 is TGTGCCAGCAGCTTAGAGGACGGCGGGCCCCAGCATTTT. This codes for CASSLEDGGPQHF.

The gene calls are TRBV14 and TRBJ2-3; TRBD1 aligns across 8 bases. The CDR3 is 16 amino acids. Germline trimming cut 5 bases from V and 7 bases from J; bases unmatched to any gene: 14. Per germline, CDR1 SGHDN and CDR2 FVKESK. The CDR3 reads CASSTTGTGIRHTQYF. In DNA form, the CDR3 reads TGTGCCAGCAGCACGACCGGGACAGGTATTCGTCATACGCAGTATTTT.

The chain has TRBV5-5 and TRBJ2-1, with D tentatively TRBD2 (6 bases). The CDR3 spans 17 residues. Germline CDR1 reads SGHKS; CDR2 reads YYEKEE (reference sequence). The ends were cut back, 4 bases at V and 3 bases at J, with 20 bases in the middle. The CDR3 DNA reads TGTGCCAGCAGCGCGCGGGGTGGACACATACTCTACAATGAGCAGTTCTTC. Translation gives CASSARGGHILYNEQFF.

The chain links TRBV20-1 to TRBJ2-7; possible D gene TRBD1, 6 bases. The ends were cut back, 5 bases at V and 6 bases at J, with 11 bases in the middle. Germline V gives CDR1 DFQATT, CDR2 SNEGSKA (reference sequence). This CDR3 is 11 amino acids long. CDR3 DNA sequence: TGCAGTGCTTCCGGGACACCCGAGCAGTACTTC. Its translation is CSASGTPEQYF.

This chain joins TRBV19 and TRBJ2-7; possibly TRBD1 for D (6 bases). V lost 2 bases to trimming and J lost 5 bases, with 10 bases between them. Germline V gene data show CDR1 as LNHDA and CDR2 as SQIVND (reference sequence). This CDR3 is built from 13 residues. The CDR3 here is CASSITGTHEQYF. DNA of the CDR3: TGTGCCAGTAGTATAACAGGGACCCACGAGCAGTACTTC. The full variable domain, its missing parts supplied by reference TRBV19 and TRBJ2-7, is DGGITQSPKYLFRKEGQNVTLSCEQNLNHDAMYWYRQDPGQGLRLIYYSQIVNDFQKGDIAEGYSVSREKKESFPLTVTSAQKNPTAFYLCASSITGTHEQYFGPGTRLTVT.

The V and J genes are TRBV10-3 and TRBJ2-1, with D tentatively TRBD1 or TRBD2 (5 bases each). Per germline, CDR1 ENHRY and CDR2 SYGVKD. This CDR3 is built from 15 residues. V lost 3 bases and J lost 2, with 11 bases in between. The CDR3 spells CAISDSRDPYNEQFF. In nucleotides, the CDR3 is TGTGCCATCAGTGATTCTAGGGACCCCTACAATGAGCAGTTCTTC.

The rearrangement joins TRBV19 to TRBJ2-2; 10 positions match TRBD1. Germline V lookup: CDR1 LNHDA, CDR2 SQIVND (reference sequence). Trimming at V came to 8 bases and at J to 7 bases, leaving 7 bases not matched to a gene. The CDR3 is 14 residues long. CDR3 coding DNA: TGTGCCAGTGACTGGGACAGGGGAGTCGGGGAGCTGTTTTTT. It specifies CASDWDRGVGELFF.

The chain is built from TRBV6-1 and TRBJ2-1, with D tentatively TRBD2 (5 bases). CDR1 MNHNS and CDR2 SASEGT come from the germline V gene. This CDR3 contains 12 residues. Trimming cost V 6 bases and J 7 bases, with 10 bases left between them. The CDR3 here is CASRPGVNEQFF. The CDR3 bases are TGTGCCAGCAGACCCGGGGTAAATGAGCAGTTCTTC.

The genes are TRBV7-3 and TRBJ2-7; D remains unclear. This CDR3 is 13 amino acids long. Germline assignment: CDR1 SGHTA and CDR2 FQGTGA. Trimming stripped 5 bases from V and 3 bases from J, with 11 bases between. In DNA, the CDR3 is TGTGCCAGCAGCCCAGAAACAAACTACGAGCAGTACTTC. Translation: CASSPETNYEQYF.

This chain links TRBV5-1 with TRBJ2-3; 7 nucleotides match TRBD2. The length of the CDR3 is 16 residues. The junction had 4 bases not matched to a gene; V was cut back by 0 bases and J by 0 bases. The germline V gene has CDR1 SGHRS and CDR2 YFSETQ. The DNA of the CDR3 is TGCGCCAGCAGCTTGGGGCGGGGGAGCAGCACAGATACGCAGTATTTT. Amino acids: CASSLGRGSSTDTQYF.

This clone was counted a single time. The rearrangement uses TRBV27 and TRBJ2-3; 9 bases agree with TRBD1. Germline V gene data show CDR1 as MNHEY and CDR2 as SMNVEV (reference sequence). This CDR3 has 17 residues. Trimming at V came to 4 bases and at J to 1 base, leaving 9 bases not matched to a gene. The CDR3 protein is CASSSNLRDRGTDTQYF. The CDR3 DNA reads TGTGCCAGCAGTTCGAACCTCCGGGACAGGGGCACAGATACGCAGTATTTT.

The CDR3 nucleotides are TGTGCCAGCAGCTTTAGCAGGGACACTGAAGCTTTCTTT. This sequence encodes CASSFSRDTEAFF. The chain employs TRBV5-8 and TRBJ1-1; D might be TRBD1 (5 bases). Trimming stripped 2 bases from V and 3 bases from J, with 8 bases between. There are 13 residues in the CDR3. Germline V gene data show CDR1 as SGHTS and CDR2 as YDEGEE.